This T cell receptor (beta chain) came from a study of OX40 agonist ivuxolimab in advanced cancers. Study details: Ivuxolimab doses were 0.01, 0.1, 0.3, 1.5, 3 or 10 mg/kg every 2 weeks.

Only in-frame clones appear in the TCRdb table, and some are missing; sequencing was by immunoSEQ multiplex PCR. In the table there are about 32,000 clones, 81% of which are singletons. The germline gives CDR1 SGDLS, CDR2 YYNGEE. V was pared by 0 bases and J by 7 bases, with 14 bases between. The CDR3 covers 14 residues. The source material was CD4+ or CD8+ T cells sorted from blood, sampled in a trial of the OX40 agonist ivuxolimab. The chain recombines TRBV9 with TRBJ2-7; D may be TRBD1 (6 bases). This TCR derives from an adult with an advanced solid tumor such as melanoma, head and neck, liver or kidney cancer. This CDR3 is CASSVEGGFGEQYF. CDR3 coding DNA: TGTGCCAGCAGCGTAGAAGGGGGTTTTGGGGAGCAGTACTTC.